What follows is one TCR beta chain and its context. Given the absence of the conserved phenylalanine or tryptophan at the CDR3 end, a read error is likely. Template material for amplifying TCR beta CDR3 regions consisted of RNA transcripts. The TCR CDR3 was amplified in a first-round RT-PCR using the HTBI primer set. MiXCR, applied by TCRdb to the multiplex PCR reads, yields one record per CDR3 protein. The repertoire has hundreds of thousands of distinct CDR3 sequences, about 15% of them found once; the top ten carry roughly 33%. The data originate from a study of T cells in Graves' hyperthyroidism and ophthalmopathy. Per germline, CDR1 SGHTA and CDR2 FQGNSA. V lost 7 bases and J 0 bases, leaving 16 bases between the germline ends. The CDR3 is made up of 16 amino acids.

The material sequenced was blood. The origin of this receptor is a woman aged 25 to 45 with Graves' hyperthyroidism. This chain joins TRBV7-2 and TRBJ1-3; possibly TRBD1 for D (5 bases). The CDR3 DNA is TGTGCCAGCAACATGGGGGGACGGACCTCTGGAAACACCATATATTCT. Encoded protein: CASNMGGRTSGNTIYS.